The 31 T cell receptor beta chains given below trace back to one sample, sequenced in a study of beta chain features in type 1 diabetes. The authors reverse transcribed all of the isolated RNA, so sequencing captured expressed TCRB transcripts. Sequencing was performed with immunoSEQ multiplex PCR; in TCRdb, only in-frame clones are kept and a portion is missing. The sample includes almost 350,000 clones, roughly a fifth of them seen just once. Source material: naive CD4+ T cells from blood. These receptors all stem from a woman between 18 and 30 years old in good health.

The chain couples TRBV4-1 to TRBJ2-3; a possible D gene is TRBD2 (5 bases). The CDR3 extends over 16 amino acids. The V gene's germline CDR1 is MGHRA and CDR2 YSYEKL. The V and J ends lost 2 bases and 2 bases respectively, with 14 bases between them. CDR3 nucleotide sequence: TGCGCCAGCAGCCAATTGGGCGGCGGACTCACAGATACGCAGTATTTT. The encoded protein is CASSQLGGGLTDTQYF.

The chain links TRBV6-6 to TRBJ2-1, with TRBD1 matching over 10 bases. Per germline, CDR1 MNHNY and CDR2 SVGAGI (reference sequence). Trimming took 7 bases from V and 8 from J; bases not matched to a gene: 8. The CDR3 is made up of 14 amino acids. The CDR3 region has the DNA TGTGCCAGCAACCGGGACAGGGGAAGGGATGAGCAGTTCTTC. Protein product: CASNRDRGRDEQFF.

V and J are TRBV5-1 and TRBJ2-1, with 9 bases fitting TRBD2. V lost 5 bases, J lost 0 bases, and 3 bases stayed unmatched. The CDR3 loop spans 15 amino acids. Germline CDR1 is SGHRS and CDR2 is YFSETQ. CDR3 bases: TGCGCCAGCAGAGTTAGCGGGAGCTCCTACAATGAGCAGTTCTTC. This codes for CASRVSGSSYNEQFF.

This clone has more than one count but fewer than ten. This chain links TRBV9 with TRBJ2-7; D not resolved. The germline CDR1 and CDR2 sequences are SGDLS and YYNGEE. The CDR3 contains 15 residues. The V gene lost 4 bases and the J gene lost 2 bases, with 16 bases spanning the gap. The CDR3 nucleotides are TGTGCCAGCAGCCCTAGACTCGCCTACACCTACGAGCAGTACTTC. Translation: CASSPRLAYTYEQYF.

This clone came up a few times. The chain is built from TRBV29-1 and TRBJ2-7, with 10 bases aligning to TRBD1. Germline V gene lookup returns CDR1 SQVTM and CDR2 ANQGSEA. This CDR3 is built from 15 residues. Germline trimming cut 5 bases from V and 6 bases from J; bases unmatched to any gene: 13. The CDR3 is CSVMGVPGQGTEQYF. In DNA, the CDR3 is TGCAGCGTTATGGGGGTCCCGGGACAGGGGACCGAGCAGTACTTC.

This clone was seen a few times. The chain joins TRBV30 to TRBJ2-7; 11 bases are a match to TRBD2. Germline CDR1 reads GTSNPN; CDR2 reads SVGIG (reference sequence). The trim removed 0 bases at V and 7 bases at J, leaving 8 bases unmatched. CDR3 length: 15 residues. The CDR3 loop is CAWSVLVAGGWEQYF. In DNA, the CDR3 is TGTGCCTGGAGTGTACTCGTAGCGGGAGGGTGGGAGCAGTACTTC.

There are a few counts of this clone. The V call is TRBV18, the J call TRBJ2-7; 8 nucleotides match TRBD1. CDR3 length: 14 residues. V gave up 5 bases and J gave up 7 bases; unmatched junction bases: 10. Germline V lookup: CDR1 KGHSH, CDR2 LQKENI. The CDR3 DNA follows: TGTGCCAGCTCAAATTACGGACAGGGCCGAGAGCAGTACTTC. Encoded protein: CASSNYGQGREQYF.

This chain joins TRBV29-1 and TRBJ1-5; tentatively, D is TRBD1 (5 bases). Germline loops: CDR1 SQVTM, CDR2 ANQGSEA. The CDR3 loop spans 13 amino acids. The V end was cut by 4 bases, the J end by 4 bases, with 11 bases between. CDR3 bases: TGCAGCGTTGTCCAGGGCCGAAATCAGCCCCAGCATTTT. Its protein is CSVVQGRNQPQHF. Drawing the rest from reference TRBV29-1 and TRBJ1-5, the complete variable domain is SAVISQKPSRDICQRGTSLTIQCQVDSQVTMMFWYRQQPGQSLTLIATANQGSEATYESGFVIDKFPISRPNLTFSTLTVSNMSPEDSSIYLCSVVQGRNQPQHFGDGTRLSIL.

The chain carries TRBV20-1 and TRBJ1-1; a possible D gene is TRBD1 (5 bases). V was shortened by 5 bases and J by 11 bases, with 15 bases between the two germline ends. Germline V CDR1 and CDR2: DFQATT, SNEGSKA (reference sequence). The CDR3 contains 11 residues. The CDR3 spells CSAYGGFRAFF. CDR3 DNA: TGCAGTGCTTACGGGGGATTTCGGGCTTTCTTT.

This clone has more than one count but fewer than ten. The rearrangement joins TRBV6-5 to TRBJ2-2; the D gene is possibly TRBD1 (6 bases). This CDR3 spans 15 amino acids. The V gene lost 4 bases and the J gene lost 7 bases, with 16 bases spanning the gap. Germline V lookup: CDR1 MNHEY, CDR2 SVGAGI. The DNA for the CDR3 is TGTGCCAGCAGTTCGGCCCAGGGGTTGGGCGGGGAGCTGTTTTTT. Its protein product is CASSSAQGLGGELFF.

This clone has a handful of counts. The chain is built from TRBV4-2 and TRBJ2-3; D remains unclear. The V and J ends lost 0 bases and 2 bases respectively, with 9 bases between them. Germline CDR1 is LGHNA and CDR2 is YNFKEQ. CDR3 size: 15 residues. The chain's CDR3 is CASSQDPGPTDTQYF. In nucleotides, the CDR3 is TGTGCCAGCAGCCAAGACCCAGGTCCCACAGATACGCAGTATTTT.

In regard to this clone: This specimen includes other DNA sequences encoding the same CDR3. The genes are TRBV5-1 and TRBJ2-3; perhaps TRBD2 as D (6 bases). V lost 5 bases and J lost 0, with 10 bases in between. From germline, CDR1 is SGHRS and CDR2 YFSETQ. The CDR3 runs to 14 residues. The CDR3 DNA reads TGCGCCAGCAGACCGGGACTGAGCACAGATACGCAGTATTTT. Translating gives CASRPGLSTDTQYF.

This clone appeared a single time. The genes are TRBV30 and TRBJ2-7, with D tentatively TRBD1 (6 bases). CDR3 length equals 12 residues. Germline V gene data show CDR1 as GTSNPN and CDR2 as SVGIG (reference sequence). Trimming removed 1 base at V and 3 bases at J, with 7 bases between. The CDR3 reads CAWSEQGYEQYF. In DNA form, the CDR3 reads TGTGCCTGGAGTGAACAGGGCTACGAGCAGTACTTC.

The rearrangement uses TRBV2 and TRBJ1-1; perhaps TRBD1 as D (6 bases). The V end lost 7 bases, the J end lost 5 bases, and 17 bases lay between the germline ends. This CDR3 has 14 residues. The V gene's germline CDR1 is SNHLY and CDR2 FYNNEI. This chain's CDR3 is CASMNRAMTTEAFF. CDR3 bases: TGTGCCAGCATGAACAGGGCTATGACGACTGAAGCTTTCTTT.

The chain employs TRBV4-2 and TRBJ2-3; 7 bases align to TRBD2. The CDR3 has 19 residues. In germline, CDR1 is LGHNA, CDR2 YNFKEQ. The ends lost 1 base at V and 1 base at J; junction bases unmatched: 14. The CDR3 DNA sequence: TGTGCCAGCAGCCAAGGTGGCGGGGGTGACATGAGGCGCACAGATACGCAGTATTTT. Translating gives CASSQGGGGDMRRTDTQYF.

J is TRBJ2-1 and V is TRBV12-5, with a tentative D call TRBD2 (6 bases). Germline-derived CDR1 and CDR2 are LGHNT and FRNRAP. Trimming shortened V by 5 bases and J by 4 bases, and 15 bases separated the two germline ends. CDR3 length: 15 residues. Written as DNA, the CDR3 is TGTGCTAGTGGTGCCCCGGGACTGCGTTACAATGAGCAGTTCTTC. This gives the protein CASGAPGLRYNEQFF.

In DNA form, the CDR3 reads TGTGCCAGCAGCCGGAACGAAGGGGTACAGGGGCTCGGGGCTGAAGCTTTCTTT. It translates to CASSRNEGVQGLGAEAFF. V is TRBV4-2 and J is TRBJ1-1, with 7 bases lining up with TRBD1. Germline loops: CDR1 LGHNA, CDR2 YNFKEQ. After removal of 4 bases from V and 6 bases from J, the junction contained 20 bases not matched to a gene. This CDR3 is built from 18 residues.

This chain links TRBV7-2 with TRBJ1-2; D might be TRBD1 (6 bases). The V end was cut by 1 base, the J end by 8 bases, with 17 bases between. The CDR3 has 15 residues. From germline, CDR1 is SGHTA and CDR2 FQGNSA. CDR3 sequence (DNA): TGTGCCAGCAGCTTAGTCTCAGGGGACCGCCAAGGCTACACCTTC. Protein sequence: CASSLVSGDRQGYTF.

This clone was seen a handful of times. The rearrangement uses TRBV27 and TRBJ2-3; perhaps TRBD2 as D (6 bases). This CDR3 contains 15 residues. CDR1 MNHEY and CDR2 SMNVEV come from the germline V gene (reference sequence). V lost 3 bases to trimming and J lost 3 bases, with 13 bases between them. CDR3 protein: CASSFLGGGTDTQYF. CDR3 sequence (DNA): TGTGCCAGCAGTTTCCTCGGGGGAGGAACAGATACGCAGTATTTT.

This chain links TRBV28 with TRBJ1-2; D unclear. Germline CDR1 and CDR2: MDHEN and SYDVKM. This CDR3 contains 15 residues. Trimming stripped 2 bases from V and 7 bases from J, with 17 bases between. This CDR3 reads CASSLADSGLSGYTF. DNA for the CDR3: TGTGCCAGCAGTTTAGCGGATTCGGGGTTGAGTGGCTACACCTTC.

The rearrangement joins TRBV5-4 to TRBJ2-5; TRBD2 might be the D (5 bases). CDR3 length: 16 amino acids. Germline assignment: CDR1 SGHNT and CDR2 YYREEE (reference sequence). The V end was cut by 0 bases, the J end by 2 bases, with 14 bases between. CDR3 sequence (DNA): TGTGCCAGCAGCTTGGCTCCATCAAGAGGGCAAGAGACCCAGTACTTC. Residues: CASSLAPSRGQETQYF.

This clone was recorded a few times. The sample carries other DNA sequences with the same CDR3. CDR3 coding DNA: TGTGCCTGGAGTCCTACGGGGGATACGCAGTATTTT. Translation gives CAWSPTGDTQYF. V is TRBV30 and J is TRBJ2-3, with D possibly being TRBD2 (5 bases). CDR1 and CDR2 (germline): GTSNPN, SVGIG (reference sequence). V shed 2 bases and J shed 6 bases, with 9 bases lying between them. The CDR3 is made up of 12 amino acids.

The chain joins TRBV27 to TRBJ1-2, with 7 bases aligning to TRBD1. Trimming removed 4 bases from V and 6 bases from J; junction bases left unmatched: 5. This CDR3 contains 13 residues. Germline V gene lookup returns CDR1 MNHEY and CDR2 SMNVEV (reference sequence). DNA of the CDR3: TGTGCCAGCAGTTACAAGGGGGCCGATGGCTACACCTTC. Its translation: CASSYKGADGYTF.

This clone was seen a few times. The CDR3 DNA reads as TGTGCCAGCAGGGGCTTCCCCGATAGCAATCAGCCCCAGCATTTT. Its protein is CASRGFPDSNQPQHF. The V call is TRBV21-1, the J call TRBJ1-5; the table names TRBD1, a call not compared with the DNA. TRBV21-1 is a documented pseudogene. The CDR3 is made up of 15 amino acids.

To note about this clone: In the same sample, other DNA sequences code for this CDR3. The rearrangement uses TRBV30 and TRBJ2-5; D gene unclear. The CDR3 runs 13 residues. The ends were cut back, 2 bases at V and 1 base at J, with 8 bases in the middle. The germline gives CDR1 GTSNPN, CDR2 SVGIG (reference sequence). The CDR3 loop reads CAWSRNSQETQYF. In DNA form, the CDR3 reads TGTGCCTGGAGTCGAAACAGCCAAGAGACCCAGTACTTC.

The genes are TRBV4-2 and TRBJ2-3; 11 bases are shared with TRBD2. CDR3 length: 18 residues. Germline-derived CDR1 and CDR2 are LGHNA and YNFKEQ. With V trimmed by 1 base and J by 4 bases, 10 bases remained unmatched. The CDR3 loop reads CASSQGSSGGSMPDTQYF. CDR3 bases: TGTGCCAGCAGCCAAGGGTCTAGCGGGGGGTCCATGCCAGATACGCAGTATTTT.

V and J are TRBV5-1 and TRBJ1-5; 7 bases agree with TRBD1. Looked up from germline, CDR1 is SGHRS and CDR2 is YFSETQ. CDR3 size: 13 residues. The J segment lost 4 bases and the V segment lost 5 bases, leaving 3 bases of the junction unmatched. The CDR3 reads CASSQDRNQPQHF. In DNA, the CDR3 is TGCGCCAGCAGTCAGGACAGGAATCAGCCCCAGCATTTT.

The chain carries TRBV10-3 and TRBJ2-5; 13 bases are a match to TRBD2. CDR3 length equals 18 residues. The V and J ends lost 5 bases and 2 bases, in that order; junction bases with no gene match: 11. Germline V gene sequence: CDR1 ENHRY, CDR2 SYGVKD. The chain's CDR3 is CAISKGPTSGRSQETQYF. CDR3 nucleotide sequence: TGTGCCATCAGTAAGGGGCCGACTAGCGGGAGGAGTCAAGAGACCCAGTACTTC.

The chain carries TRBV5-5 and TRBJ2-5; 7 nucleotides agree with TRBD2. This CDR3 comprises 17 residues. Germline loops: CDR1 SGHKS, CDR2 YYEKEE (reference sequence). V was pared by 4 bases and J by 3 bases, with 15 bases of the junction left unmatched. This chain's CDR3 is CASSVLPGGSFEETQYF. CDR3 sequence (DNA): TGTGCCAGCAGCGTTCTGCCCGGGGGGAGTTTCGAAGAGACCCAGTACTTC.

The chain uses TRBV4-1 and TRBJ1-2, with D perhaps TRBD1 (5 bases). The V gene's germline CDR1 is MGHRA and CDR2 YSYEKL. V lost 0 bases and J lost 4, with 12 bases in between. The CDR3 covers 15 residues. The DNA for the CDR3 is TGCGCCAGCAGCCAAGACCAGGGACTCATCTATGGCTACACCTTC. It is translated as CASSQDQGLIYGYTF.

The J gene is TRBJ2-1, the V gene TRBV7-2, with 9 bases fitting TRBD2. Unmatched junction bases numbered 9, after V lost 5 bases and J lost 1 base. The CDR3 is made up of 17 amino acids. Germline V gives CDR1 SGHTA, CDR2 FQGNSA. As DNA, the CDR3 is TGTGCCAGCAGCCCCGACGTGAGCGGGGGGTCCTACAATGAGCAGTTCTTC. Residues: CASSPDVSGGSYNEQFF.